Listed here are 27 T cell receptor beta chains from one sample, sequenced in a study of blood T cell repertoires in COVID-19 (dated by TCRdb to about 2020). Library method: the immunoSEQ multiplex PCR assay. TCRdb retrieved this table from immuneACCESS and kept in-frame rearrangements only. Not all clones are present; in checked studies, unresolved V genes account for under half, and no reason is known for the remainder. The sample yields 100,000 to 150,000 clones; over 55% were counted once. The leading ten clones occupy roughly 2% of the sample. Source material: peripheral blood. These TCRs come from a woman in her seventies with acute or convalescent COVID-19.

V usage is TRBV11-3 and J usage is TRBJ2-2; 9 nucleotides align to TRBD1. Germline V gene sequence: CDR1 SGHNT, CDR2 YENEEA. V was clipped by 8 bases and J by 6 bases; unmatched bases: 10. The CDR3 is 15 amino acids. CDR3: CASEKGTGSPGELFF. As DNA, the CDR3 is TGTGCCAGCGAAAAGGGGACAGGGTCTCCCGGGGAGCTGTTTTTT.

V is TRBV9 and J is TRBJ2-7, with 9 bases identical to TRBD2. V lost 4 bases to trimming and J lost 0 bases; unmatched junction nucleotides: 8. The CDR3 is 16 amino acids. Germline V CDR1 and CDR2: SGDLS, YYNGEE. CDR3 DNA sequence: TGTGCCAGCAGCCCTAGCGGGACCCCCGGCTCCTACGAGCAGTACTTC. This translates into CASSPSGTPGSYEQYF.

The chain has TRBV7-9 and TRBJ2-1, with 10 bases fitting TRBD1. This CDR3 has 18 residues. Germline V gene lookup returns CDR1 SEHNR and CDR2 FQNEAQ (reference sequence). V shed 2 bases, J shed 5 bases, and the junction held 12 bases outside the gene matches. CDR3 region: CASSLLTNGQGGNNEQFF. In DNA form, the CDR3 reads TGTGCCAGCAGCTTACTTACAAACGGACAGGGGGGGAACAATGAGCAGTTCTTC.

The gene calls are TRBV28 and TRBJ2-1, with 12 bases lining up with TRBD2. Trimming at V came to 4 bases and at J to 0 bases, leaving 7 bases not matched to a gene. CDR1 and CDR2 from the germline V gene are MDHEN and SYDVKM. The CDR3 has 18 residues. CDR3 residues: CASSSGTSGSYSYNEQFF. CDR3 sequence (DNA): TGTGCCAGCAGTTCCGGGACTAGCGGGTCCTACTCCTACAATGAGCAGTTCTTC.

The rearrangement joins TRBV10-3 to TRBJ2-1, with TRBD2 matching 13 bases. Germline CDR1 is ENHRY and CDR2 is SYGVKD. This CDR3 is built from 16 residues. V shed 5 bases, J shed 6 bases, and the junction held 7 bases outside the gene matches. The CDR3 coding sequence is TGTGCCATCAGTCAACCTTGGACTAGCGGGAGCAATGAGCAGTTCTTC. Translation gives CAISQPWTSGSNEQFF.

The chain couples TRBV9 to TRBJ2-6, with 10 nucleotides matching TRBD1. The CDR3 sequence is 18 residues long. From germline, CDR1 is SGDLS and CDR2 YYNGEE. J lost 2 bases, V lost 3 bases, and 8 bases had no gene match. CDR3 sequence (DNA): TGTGCCAGCAGCGGAACGACAGGGGGCGCCGCTGGGGCCAACGTCCTGACTTTC. Its translation: CASSGTTGGAAGANVLTF.

This clone was counted a few times. The chain is built from TRBV5-6 and TRBJ2-7; D perhaps matches TRBD2 (5 bases). This CDR3 contains 13 residues. Trimming removed 3 bases from V and 7 bases from J, with 14 bases in between. Per the germline V gene, CDR1 is SGHDT and CDR2 is YYEEEE. The CDR3 nucleotides are TGTGCCAGCAGCTCTGGGAGCCCAGTGGAGCAGTACTTC. Its protein product is CASSSGSPVEQYF.

The genes are TRBV2 and TRBJ2-7; tentatively, D is TRBD2 (5 bases). V lost 5 bases and J 3 bases, leaving 8 bases between the germline ends. In germline, CDR1 is SNHLY, CDR2 FYNNEI. The CDR3 loop spans 12 amino acids. The CDR3 nucleotides are TGTGCCAGCAGTACTAGTGTCTACGAGCAGTACTTC. This gives the protein CASSTSVYEQYF.

This clone has only one observation. This chain's CDR3 is CASSWTSGQGEETQYF. The CDR3 DNA reads as TGTGCCAGCAGTTGGACGTCAGGGCAGGGTGAAGAGACCCAGTACTTC. This chain joins TRBV27 and TRBJ2-5; a possible D gene is TRBD1 (5 bases). Trimming took 4 bases from V and 3 from J, leaving 18 bases between them. Germline V CDR1 and CDR2: MNHEY, SMNVEV (reference sequence). The CDR3 extends over 16 amino acids.

The chain links TRBV19 to TRBJ2-1, with TRBD2 matching 7 bases. Trimming removed 6 bases from V and 15 bases from J; junction bases left unmatched: 11. This CDR3 region has 12 residues. Germline assignment: CDR1 LNHDA and CDR2 SQIVND (reference sequence). The CDR3 coding sequence is TGTGCCAGTAGAGGTGCCGGGGAGGGTATGTTCTTC. Amino acid sequence: CASRGAGEGMFF. Full variable domain (remainder filled in from reference TRBV19 and TRBJ2-1): DGGITQSPKYLFRKEGQNVTLSCEQNLNHDAMYWYRQDPGQGLRLIYYSQIVNDFQKGDIAEGYSVSREKKESFPLTVTSAQKNPTAFYLCASRGAGEGMFFGPGTRLTVL.

V gene TRBV30 combines with J gene TRBJ2-2; D is ambiguous. Trimming pared 3 bases from V and 7 bases from J, leaving 6 bases between. This CDR3 is built from 11 residues. CDR1 and CDR2 from the germline V gene are GTSNPN and SVGIG (reference sequence). CDR3 sequence: CAWRPGGELFF. In nucleotides, the CDR3 is TGTGCCTGGAGGCCCGGCGGGGAGCTGTTTTTT.

This chain links TRBV12-3 or TRBV12-4 with TRBJ2-1, with D maybe TRBD2 (5 bases). The CDR3 has 12 residues. V was clipped by 8 bases and J by 7 bases, with 12 bases between them. CDR3 sequence: CASAAAANEQFF. The CDR3 DNA follows: TGTGCCAGCGCCGCAGCGGCTAATGAGCAGTTCTTC.

This clone was found a few times. CDR3 sequence reads: CASSALERGETQYF. The CDR3 region has the DNA TGCGCCAGCAGTGCCCTCGAAAGGGGGGAGACCCAGTACTTC. The genes are TRBV10-1 and TRBJ2-5, with D maybe TRBD1 (6 bases). Germline V gene sequence: CDR1 WNHNN, CDR2 SYGVQD (reference sequence). This CDR3 has 14 residues. V lost 4 bases and J lost 5, with 14 bases in between.

The CDR3 protein is CASSQRTDSYEQYF. The CDR3 DNA sequence: TGTGCCAGCAGCCAACGGACAGACTCCTACGAGCAGTACTTC. The V call is TRBV7-8, the J call TRBJ2-7; possible D gene TRBD1, 6 bases. Germline CDR1 reads SGHVS; CDR2 reads FQNEAQ. The V end lost 5 bases, the J end lost 0 bases, and 11 bases lay between the germline ends. This CDR3 has 14 amino acids.

This chain uses TRBV6-6 with TRBJ2-2; no firm D call. The length of the CDR3 is 11 residues. Trimming shortened V by 7 bases and J by 6 bases, and 6 bases separated the two germline ends. Germline CDR1 reads MNHNY; CDR2 reads SVGAGI (reference sequence). The CDR3 loop is CASTLPGELFF. For the CDR3, the DNA is TGTGCCAGCACCCTTCCCGGGGAGCTGTTTTTT.

Written as DNA, the CDR3 is TGCAGCGTACGGACAGGGGACACGTATAATTCACCCCTCCACTTT. It specifies CSVRTGDTYNSPLHF. The V call is TRBV29-1, the J call TRBJ1-6, with 9 bases lining up with TRBD1. This CDR3 spans 15 amino acids. Germline V gene data show CDR1 as SQVTM and CDR2 as ANQGSEA. The V gene end was trimmed by 6 bases and the J gene end by 4 bases; junction bases not matched to a gene: 7.

J is TRBJ1-1 and V is TRBV18; D is unresolved. Trimming cost V 3 bases and J 3 bases, with 11 bases left between them. The germline V gene encodes CDR1 KGHSH and CDR2 LQKENI. This CDR3 region has 14 residues. The CDR3 here is CASSPRNLDTEAFF. The CDR3 DNA reads as TGTGCCAGCTCACCGAGGAACTTAGACACTGAAGCTTTCTTT.

There are a few counts of this clone. This sequence joins TRBV2 and TRBJ1-6; possibly TRBD1 for D (5 bases). The CDR3 is 15 amino acids. The V gene lost 4 bases and the J gene lost 6 bases, with 13 bases spanning the gap. Germline V gene sequence: CDR1 SNHLY, CDR2 FYNNEI. This CDR3 reads CASSANGAGNSPLHF. The CDR3 DNA follows: TGTGCCAGCAGTGCGAATGGGGCTGGTAATTCACCCCTCCACTTT.

Turning to this clone: A junction boundary mismatches the germline segment, possibly from a read error. The chain links TRBV6-5 to TRBJ1-2; D unclear. This CDR3 is built from 14 residues. CDR1 is MNHEY and CDR2 is SVGAGI in the germline V gene. This CDR3 is CASSYSKLGRPRAF. CDR3 coding DNA: TGTGCCAGCAGTTACTCGAAGTTAGGCCGGCCCCGGGCCTTC.

The chain uses TRBV30 and TRBJ2-5; 8 bases agree with TRBD2. The CDR3 is 15 residues long. V shed 2 bases, J shed 5 bases, and the junction held 10 bases outside the gene matches. CDR1 is GTSNPN and CDR2 is SVGIG in the germline V gene (reference sequence). The chain's CDR3 is CAWSTGGYAMETQYF. The CDR3 DNA reads as TGTGCCTGGAGTACGGGAGGGTATGCTATGGAGACCCAGTACTTC.

CDR3 loop: CASSLGQIGYEQYF. The CDR3 DNA is TGTGCCAGCAGTCTGGGACAGATCGGCTACGAGCAGTACTTC. The chain uses TRBV27 and TRBJ2-7; TRBD1 agrees at 7 bases. This CDR3 is built from 14 residues. After removal of 5 bases from V and 3 bases from J, the junction contained 7 bases not matched to a gene. Germline lookup yields CDR1 MNHEY and CDR2 SMNVEV (reference sequence).

The chain employs TRBV20-1 and TRBJ2-5; the D gene is possibly TRBD2 (6 bases). V was cut by 3 bases and J by 4 bases, with 15 bases left in between. The CDR3 has 14 amino acids. Per germline, CDR1 DFQATT and CDR2 SNEGSKA (reference sequence). CDR3 residues: CSASRLGIGETQYF. The CDR3 DNA follows: TGCAGTGCTAGTCGACTAGGAATTGGAGAGACCCAGTACTTC.

The CDR3 nucleotides are TGTGCCTGGAGTGTTGGGCTAGCGGGAGGAGGAGTGCAGTTCTTC. Translated: CAWSVGLAGGGVQFF. This chain connects TRBV30 to TRBJ2-1, with 11 positions matching TRBD2. Trimming at V came to 0 bases and at J to 12 bases, leaving 10 bases not matched to a gene. Per germline, CDR1 GTSNPN and CDR2 SVGIG (reference sequence). The CDR3 sequence is 15 residues long.

V gene TRBV12-5 combines with J gene TRBJ1-4, with 10 bases that match TRBD1. V shed 4 bases and J 8 bases; nucleotides not matched to a gene: 4. Looked up from germline, CDR1 is LGHNT and CDR2 is FRNRAP. This CDR3 has 14 residues. This CDR3 reads CASGSGQGDEKLFF. In nucleotides, the CDR3 is TGTGCTAGTGGTTCCGGACAGGGGGACGAAAAACTGTTTTTT.

The V and J genes are TRBV6-1 and TRBJ1-2; D call uncertain. The germline V and J ends were trimmed by 8 bases and 8 bases, with 15 bases remaining between them. Germline CDR1 reads MNHNS; CDR2 reads SASEGT. The CDR3 runs 12 residues. The CDR3 DNA follows: TGTGCCAGCGATAACTCGGGGAGCGGCTACACCTTC. Translated, it gives CASDNSGSGYTF.

The chain links TRBV19 to TRBJ1-4; D gene unclear. CDR3 length equals 15 residues. V was trimmed by 5 bases and J by 3 bases, leaving 13 bases between them. Germline V lookup: CDR1 LNHDA, CDR2 SQIVND (reference sequence). The CDR3 sequence: CASSAGVGANEKLFF. CDR3 in DNA: TGTGCCAGTAGTGCCGGGGTAGGAGCTAATGAAAAACTGTTTTTT.

In its sample, this clone was seen a few times. The V call is TRBV7-8, the J call TRBJ1-5; 10 bases are a match to TRBD1. The CDR3 length is 15 residues. Germline V CDR1 and CDR2: SGHVS, FQNEAQ. V was pared by 0 bases and J by 6 bases, with 2 bases of the junction left unmatched. The CDR3 bases are TGTGCCAGCAGCTTAGCTCGGGACAGGGGTCAGCCCCAGCATTTT. Amino acids: CASSLARDRGQPQHF. Full variable domain (missing parts from reference TRBV7-8 and TRBJ1-5): GAGVSQSPRYKVAKRGQDVALRCDPISGHVSLFWYQQALGQGPEFLTYFQNEAQLDKSGLPSDRFFAERPEGSVSTLKIQRTQQEDSAVYLCASSLARDRGQPQHFGDGTRLSIL.